Below are 28 T cell receptor beta chains sequenced from a single sample in a study of glioma-infiltrating T cells (dated by TCRdb to 2016 to 2018). The data were produced on an Illumina MiSeq. TCR alpha and beta CDR3 regions were amplified with the iRepertoire nested amplicon-rescue multiplex PCR (arm-PCR) platform from RNA. TCRdb applied fastp at Q25 and MiXCR to the public reads, then kept only in-frame beta chains. Every CDR3 protein is listed once, alongside the most common genes and DNA of its rows. The sample yields about 140,000 distinct CDR3 sequences; around 42% were counted once. In total, the top ten clones hold around 20% of the sample. The sequencing sample was made of glioma tissue, nonneoplastic brain tissue, or PBMCs (not recorded which). These receptors originate from a human donor with low-grade glioma or glioblastoma, undergoing nonglioma brain surgery, or in good health (not recorded which).

V and J are TRBV4-3 and TRBJ2-1; D is possibly TRBD1 (6 bases). The germline V gene has CDR1 LGHNA and CDR2 YSLEER. The CDR3 has 16 residues. Trimming took off 0 bases at V and 1 base at J, with 10 bases between the two ends. This CDR3 reads CASSQEWDNSYNEQFF. The CDR3 nucleotides read TGCGCCAGCAGCCAAGAATGGGACAATTCCTACAATGAGCAGTTCTTC.

Concerning this clonotype itself: The CDR3 does not end in the conserved phenylalanine or tryptophan, so this is likely a read error. The gene calls are TRBV6-1 and TRBJ2-3, with 7 bases fitting TRBD2. The germline V gene has CDR1 MNHNS and CDR2 SASEGT. The junction had 9 bases not matched to a gene; V was cut back by 6 bases and J by 12 bases. The CDR3 has 12 amino acids. DNA for the CDR3: TGTGCCAGCAGCACAAGCGGGATGAGTCAGTATTCT. Its protein product is CASSTSGMSQYS.

This clonotype was seen once. The chain has TRBV27 and TRBJ1-2; 9 bases agree with TRBD1. Germline values: CDR1 MNHEY, CDR2 SMNVEV (reference sequence). The CDR3 loop spans 14 amino acids. Trimming removed 3 bases from V and 4 bases from J; junction bases left unmatched: 3. The CDR3 is CASSFDRGGYGYTF. The CDR3 DNA sequence: TGTGCCAGCAGTTTTGACAGGGGGGGCTATGGCTACACCTTC.

Remarks on this clonotype: A read error may account for a junction end that differs from germline. The chain recombines TRBV4-1 with TRBJ2-7; no definite D call. The J call could be wrong; TRBJ2-1 is a better fit for the DNA end. This CDR3 region has 15 residues. CDR1 and CDR2 (germline): MGHRA, YSYEKL. CDR3 sequence reads: CASSQDVGLNNEQFF. The CDR3 bases are TGTGCCAGCAGCCAAGACGTAGGGCTAAACAATGAGCAGTTCTTC.

V usage is TRBV20-1 and J usage is TRBJ2-1, with 8 bases fitting TRBD2. Losses at the gene ends were 4 bases for V and 4 bases for J; bases not matched to a gene: 12. The CDR3 totals 16 residues. The germline V gene encodes CDR1 DFQATT and CDR2 SNEGSKA (reference sequence). CDR3 coding DNA: TGCAGTGCTAACCCCCATAGCGGGGCGGGTTACAATGAGCAGTTCTTC. Residues: CSANPHSGAGYNEQFF.

This clonotype appeared a few times. V gene TRBV6-1 combines with J gene TRBJ2-7; 9 positions agree with TRBD1. The germline gives CDR1 MNHNS, CDR2 SASEGT. Germline trimming cut 6 bases from V and 1 base from J; bases unmatched to any gene: 7. This CDR3 has 15 residues. This chain's CDR3 is CASRHPGQGSYEQYF. In DNA form, the CDR3 reads TGTGCCAGCAGACACCCGGGACAGGGTTCCTACGAGCAGTACTTC.

This clonotype was counted once. V gene TRBV10-3 combines with J gene TRBJ1-2; 7 bases agree with TRBD1. Germline-derived CDR1 and CDR2 are ENHRY and SYGVKD. The CDR3 has 15 residues. V dropped 11 bases and J dropped 4; count of bases not matched to a gene: 16. The DNA of the CDR3 is TGTGCCTCCCGCGCCGGGTCCAGGGGGGCCTATGGCTACACCTTC. This codes for CASRAGSRGAYGYTF.

This clonotype was found many times. The V and J genes are TRBV4-1 and TRBJ1-6; no definite D call. The germline V and J ends were trimmed by 0 bases and 10 bases, with 7 bases remaining between them. CDR1 and CDR2 from the germline V gene are MGHRA and YSYEKL. The CDR3 sequence is 13 residues long. CDR3 nucleotides: TGCGCCAGCAGCCAAGATAAGGAGTCACCCCTCCACTTT. This gives the protein CASSQDKESPLHF.

J is TRBJ1-1 and V is TRBV6-2 or TRBV6-3, with D hard to call. Trimming cost V 8 bases and J 1 base, with 14 bases left between them. This CDR3 has 14 amino acids. CDR1 is MNHEY and CDR2 is SVGEGT in the germline V gene. For the CDR3, the DNA is TGTGCCAGCTCAGAGGCGGTACCGAACACTGAAGCTTTCTTT. Translated: CASSEAVPNTEAFF.

In this sample, this clonotype turned up a few times. The rearrangement uses TRBV6-2 or TRBV6-3 and TRBJ1-1; 7 nucleotides match TRBD1. Germline assignment: CDR1 MNHEY and CDR2 SVGEGT. V trimming: 2 bases; J trimming: 4 bases; junction bases outside the gene matches: 22. The CDR3 contains 20 residues. CDR3 region: CASSYVPGQWVIGMGTEAFF. CDR3 DNA sequence: TGTGCCAGCAGTTACGTCCCGGGACAGTGGGTGATTGGGATGGGCACTGAAGCTTTCTTT.

This clonotype was seen just once. The chain links TRBV20-1 to TRBJ2-5, with 10 bases aligning to TRBD1. The J call may be in error: the DNA end matches TRBJ2-7 better. Per the germline V gene, CDR1 is DFQATT and CDR2 is SNEGSKA (reference sequence). CDR3 length: 13 residues. CDR3 residues: CSARDRGGYEQYF. CDR3 DNA sequence: TGCAGTGCTAGGGACAGGGGGGGCTACGAGCAGTACTTC.

The chain couples TRBV6-4 to TRBJ2-1, with D possibly TRBD2 on 6 matching bases. The ends were cut back, 2 bases at V and 2 bases at J, with 22 bases in the middle. This CDR3 spans 19 amino acids. Per the germline V gene, CDR1 is MRHNA and CDR2 is SNTAGT. CDR3 protein: CASSDPKVRRGFPYNEQFF. In nucleotides, the CDR3 is TGTGCCAGCAGTGACCCGAAGGTCCGGAGGGGATTCCCCTACAATGAGCAGTTCTTC.

J is TRBJ1-5 and V is TRBV30; D is ambiguous. Germline V CDR1 and CDR2: GTSNPN, SVGIG (reference sequence). The CDR3 spans 13 residues. Trimming removed 2 bases at V and 10 bases at J, with 15 bases between. The chain's CDR3 is CAWSPTSFSPQHF. The DNA of the CDR3 is TGTGCCTGGAGTCCGACTTCGTTCAGCCCCCAGCATTTT. Together with reference TRBV30 and TRBJ1-5, the CDR3 gives the full variable domain: SQTIHQWPATLVQPVGSPLSLECTVEGTSNPNLYWYRQAAGRGLQLLFYSVGIGQISSEVPQNLSASRPQDRQFILSSKKLLLSDSGFYLCAWSPTSFSPQHFGDGTRLSIL.

The J gene is TRBJ2-2, the V gene TRBV6-1; a weak D match, TRBD2 (6 bases). The ends were cut back, 2 bases at V and 6 bases at J, with 16 bases in the middle. The CDR3 contains 16 residues. Germline CDR1 and CDR2: MNHNS and SASEGT. The CDR3 here is CASSEPGGIFPGELFF. The CDR3 DNA reads TGTGCCAGCAGTGAACCGGGCGGGATTTTTCCCGGGGAGCTGTTTTTT.

On this clonotype: At one end, the junction sequence differs from germline, possibly due to a read error. The chain joins TRBV4-3 to TRBJ1-6, with a possible D match to TRBD1 (6 bases). Per the germline V gene, CDR1 is LGHNA and CDR2 is YSLEER. This CDR3 comprises 15 residues. CDR3 sequence: CASSQTGLYNSPLQF. As DNA, the CDR3 is TGCGCCAGCAGCCAGACAGGTCTCTATAATTCACCCCTCCAATTT.

This clonotype was observed a handful of times. The chain carries TRBV6-2 or TRBV6-3 and TRBJ2-7; no clear D gene. Germline V gene sequence: CDR1 MNHEY, CDR2 SVGEGT. The CDR3 is 16 residues long. The ends were cut back, 2 bases at V and 2 bases at J, with 16 bases in the middle. The CDR3, as DNA: TGTGCCAGCAGTTACCCCCCGCAGTTCGGAGCCTACGAGCAGTACTTC. It specifies CASSYPPQFGAYEQYF.

In the case of this clonotype: At one of its ends the junction is not consistent with the germline gene, which may arise from a read error. The chain recombines TRBV6-2 or TRBV6-3 with TRBJ1-1; 8 positions match TRBD1. The CDR3 runs to 12 residues. The germline gives CDR1 MNHEY, CDR2 SVGEGT. The CDR3 bases are TGTGCCAGCAGCTGGACAGGGTCCCCAGCTTCCTTT. Its protein is CASSWTGSPASF.

This chain joins TRBV12-3 or TRBV12-4 and TRBJ2-3; 7 bases fit TRBD2. This CDR3 region has 14 residues. The ends lost 6 bases at V and 0 bases at J; junction bases unmatched: 3. CDR3 sequence reads: CASSLADSTDTQYF. For the CDR3, the DNA is TGTGCCAGCAGCCTAGCGGATAGCACAGATACGCAGTATTTT.

This chain connects TRBV7-6 to TRBJ1-3; a weak D match, TRBD1 (6 bases). The CDR3 has 13 amino acids. Trimming removed 6 bases from V and 4 bases from J, with 10 bases in between. Germline values: CDR1 SGHVS, CDR2 FNYEAQ. The CDR3, as DNA: TGTGCCAGCAGTTCGGGGGGCGGAAACACCATATATTTT. Its protein product is CASSSGGGNTIYF.

This clonotype was seen a few times. V and J are TRBV7-9 and TRBJ2-1; D not certain. The germline V and J ends were trimmed by 2 bases and 9 bases, with 11 bases remaining between them. Germline V gene sequence: CDR1 SEHNR, CDR2 FQNEAQ (reference sequence). The CDR3 spans 13 residues. CDR3 bases: TGTGCCAGCAGCTTAACTCCGTTCGTTGAGCAGTTCTTC. This codes for CASSLTPFVEQFF.

The chain links TRBV29-1 to TRBJ1-2; D perhaps matches TRBD1 (5 bases). The V end lost 7 bases, the J end lost 1 base, and 22 bases lay between the germline ends. CDR1 SQVTM and CDR2 ANQGSEA come from the germline V gene. The CDR3 is made up of 16 amino acids. In DNA, the CDR3 is TGCAGCGCCCAATTATATCAGGGCCCAATTAACTATGGCTACACCTTC. It yields the protein CSAQLYQGPINYGYTF. The full variable domain, with the rest looked up from reference TRBV29-1 and TRBJ1-2, is SAVISQKPSRDICQRGTSLTIQCQVDSQVTMMFWYRQQPGQSLTLIATANQGSEATYESGFVIDKFPISRPNLTFSTLTVSNMSPEDSSIYLCSAQLYQGPINYGYTFGSGTRLTVV.

CDR3 amino acids: CACTDRGNTEAFF. Written as DNA, the CDR3 is TGTGCCTGTACAGACAGGGGAAACACTGAAGCTTTCTTT. The rearrangement uses TRBV6-2 or TRBV6-3 and TRBJ1-1, with TRBD1 identical over 8 bases. This CDR3 has 13 amino acids. Germline values: CDR1 MNHEY, CDR2 SVGEGT. V trimming: 11 bases; J trimming: 2 bases; junction bases outside the gene matches: 7.

This clonotype has only a few counts. This sequence joins TRBV3-1 and TRBJ1-1; 9 positions match TRBD1. The CDR3 has 14 amino acids. Germline-derived CDR1 and CDR2 are LGHDT and YNNKEL (reference sequence). The trim removed 4 bases at V and 7 bases at J, leaving 7 bases unmatched. This CDR3 is CASSPSDRGGEAFF. The CDR3 DNA sequence: TGTGCCAGCAGCCCCTCGGACAGGGGAGGTGAAGCTTTCTTT.

In the case of this clonotype: Compared with germline, one end of the junction differs, possibly owing to a read error. The chain employs TRBV18 and TRBJ2-7, with TRBD2 matching 7 bases. The CDR3 has 13 residues. Per germline, CDR1 KGHSH and CDR2 LQKENI. The CDR3 reads CARSPLGGDEQYF. As DNA, the CDR3 is TGTGCCAGATCACCACTTGGGGGGGACGAGCAGTACTTC.

This chain connects TRBV12-3 or TRBV12-4 to TRBJ2-7; TRBD2 might be the D (5 bases). The V gene lost 6 bases and the J gene lost 0 bases, with 12 bases spanning the gap. The CDR3 extends over 14 amino acids. CDR3 protein: CASSNRENSYEQYF. The CDR3 DNA is TGTGCCAGCAGCAACCGGGAAAACTCCTACGAGCAGTACTTC.

For the CDR3, the DNA is TGTGCCAGCAGTTTAGGATCCGACGAGACAGTGTACTCACCCCTCCACTTT. This translates into CASSLGSDETVYSPLHF. The chain recombines TRBV27 with TRBJ1-6, with a weak D call TRBD1 (5 bases). Germline V gene data show CDR1 as MNHEY and CDR2 as SMNVEV (reference sequence). V was shortened by 2 bases and J by 10 bases, with 21 bases between the two germline ends. This CDR3 is built from 17 residues.

This clonotype was seen once. This rearrangement joins TRBV10-3 to TRBJ1-3; D is possibly TRBD1 (5 bases). The V gene's germline CDR1 is ENHRY and CDR2 SYGVKD. The CDR3 has 15 amino acids. V was trimmed by 3 bases and J by 4 bases, leaving 13 bases between them. The CDR3, as DNA: TGTGCCATCAGTGACACAGGAGGCCAGGGAAACACCATATATTTT. This gives the protein CAISDTGGQGNTIYF.

This clonotype has a handful of counts. The chain joins TRBV15 to TRBJ2-3; the D is unclear. The germline gives CDR1 LNHNV, CDR2 YYDKDF (reference sequence). The V and J ends lost 2 bases and 4 bases respectively, with 7 bases between them. CDR3 length equals 13 residues. The DNA of the CDR3 is TGTGCCACCAGCAGACCCTCTGCAGATACGCAGTATTTT. Its translation: CATSRPSADTQYF.